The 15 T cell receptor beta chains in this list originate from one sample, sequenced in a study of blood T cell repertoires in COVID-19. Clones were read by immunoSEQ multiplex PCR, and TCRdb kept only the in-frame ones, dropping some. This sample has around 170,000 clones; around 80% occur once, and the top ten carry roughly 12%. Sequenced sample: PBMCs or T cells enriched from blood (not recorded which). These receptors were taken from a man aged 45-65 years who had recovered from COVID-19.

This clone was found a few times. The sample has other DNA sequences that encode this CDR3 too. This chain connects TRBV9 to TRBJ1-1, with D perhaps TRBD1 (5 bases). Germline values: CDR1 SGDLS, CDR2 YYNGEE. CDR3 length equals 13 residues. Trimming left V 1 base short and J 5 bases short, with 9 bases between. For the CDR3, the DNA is TGTGCCAGCAGCGTATCTTCAGGGACTGAAGCTTTCTTT. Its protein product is CASSVSSGTEAFF.

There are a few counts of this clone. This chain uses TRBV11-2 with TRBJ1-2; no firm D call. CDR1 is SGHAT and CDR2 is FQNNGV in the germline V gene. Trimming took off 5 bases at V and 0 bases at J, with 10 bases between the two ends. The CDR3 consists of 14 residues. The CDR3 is CASSLSTANYGYTF. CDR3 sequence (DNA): TGTGCCAGCAGCCTCAGTACAGCTAACTATGGCTACACCTTC.

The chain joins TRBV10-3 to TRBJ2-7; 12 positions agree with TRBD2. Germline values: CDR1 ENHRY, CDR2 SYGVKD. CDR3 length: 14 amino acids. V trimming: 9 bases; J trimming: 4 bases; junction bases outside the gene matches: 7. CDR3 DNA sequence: TGTGCCATTCGACGTGGGACTAGCGGGTACGAGCAGTACTTC. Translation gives CAIRRGTSGYEQYF.

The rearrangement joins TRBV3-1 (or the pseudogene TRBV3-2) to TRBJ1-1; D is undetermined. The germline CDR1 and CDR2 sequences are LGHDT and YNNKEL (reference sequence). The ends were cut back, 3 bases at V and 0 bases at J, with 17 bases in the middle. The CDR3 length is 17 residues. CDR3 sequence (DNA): TGTGCCAGCAGCCAGAAGAGTACGGGTGTAATGAACACTGAAGCTTTCTTT. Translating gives CASSQKSTGVMNTEAFF.

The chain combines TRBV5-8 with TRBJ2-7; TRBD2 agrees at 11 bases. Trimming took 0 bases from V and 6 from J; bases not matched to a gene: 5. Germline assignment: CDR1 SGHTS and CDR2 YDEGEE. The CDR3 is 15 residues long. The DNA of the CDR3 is TGTGCCAGCAGCTTGGGACTAGCGGGGCTGGGCGAGCAGTACTTC. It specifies CASSLGLAGLGEQYF.

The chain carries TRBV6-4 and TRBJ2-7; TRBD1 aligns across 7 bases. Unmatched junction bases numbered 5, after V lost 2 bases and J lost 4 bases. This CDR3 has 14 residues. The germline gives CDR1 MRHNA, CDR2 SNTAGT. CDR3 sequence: CASSDDRVRYEQYF. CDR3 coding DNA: TGTGCCAGCAGTGACGACAGGGTAAGGTACGAGCAGTACTTC.

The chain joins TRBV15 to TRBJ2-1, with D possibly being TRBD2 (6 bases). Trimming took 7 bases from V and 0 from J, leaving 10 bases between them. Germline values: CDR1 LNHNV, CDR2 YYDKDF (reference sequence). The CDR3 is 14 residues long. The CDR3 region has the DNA TGTGCCACCACGGAGCGGGTCTCCTACAATGAGCAGTTCTTC. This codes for CATTERVSYNEQFF.

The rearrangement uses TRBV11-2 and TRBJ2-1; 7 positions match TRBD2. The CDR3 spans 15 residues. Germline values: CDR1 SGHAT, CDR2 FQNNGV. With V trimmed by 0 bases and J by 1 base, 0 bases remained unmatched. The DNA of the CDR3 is TGTGCCAGCAGCTTAGAGCGGGGGTCCTACAATGAGCAGTTCTTC. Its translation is CASSLERGSYNEQFF.

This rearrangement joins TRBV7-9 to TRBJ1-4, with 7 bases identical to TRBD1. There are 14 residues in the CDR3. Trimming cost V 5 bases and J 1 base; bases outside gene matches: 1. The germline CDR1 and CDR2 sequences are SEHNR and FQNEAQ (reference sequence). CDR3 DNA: TGTGCCAGCAGCCGACAGGGAACTAATGAAAAACTGTTTTTT. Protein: CASSRQGTNEKLFF.

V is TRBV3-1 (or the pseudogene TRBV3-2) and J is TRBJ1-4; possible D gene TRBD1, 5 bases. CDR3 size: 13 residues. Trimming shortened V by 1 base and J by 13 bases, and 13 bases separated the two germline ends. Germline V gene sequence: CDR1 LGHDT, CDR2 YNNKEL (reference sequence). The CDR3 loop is CASSQGPRALLFF. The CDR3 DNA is TGTGCCAGCAGCCAAGGTCCCAGGGCATTACTGTTTTTT.

The CDR3 is CASSFQGGNTEAFF. DNA of the CDR3: TGCGCCAGCAGTTTCCAGGGGGGGAACACTGAAGCTTTCTTT. This chain joins TRBV5-1 and TRBJ1-1; 7 bases match TRBD1. This CDR3 region has 14 residues. Germline V gene data show CDR1 as SGHRS and CDR2 as YFSETQ. V lost 5 bases and J lost 1; bases outside the gene matches: 5.

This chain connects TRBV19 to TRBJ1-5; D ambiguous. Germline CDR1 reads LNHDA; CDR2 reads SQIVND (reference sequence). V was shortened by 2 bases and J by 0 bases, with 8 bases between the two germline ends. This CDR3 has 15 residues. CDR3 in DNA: TGTGCCAGTAGTATAACTCCCGATAGCAATCAGCCCCAGCATTTT. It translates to CASSITPDSNQPQHF.

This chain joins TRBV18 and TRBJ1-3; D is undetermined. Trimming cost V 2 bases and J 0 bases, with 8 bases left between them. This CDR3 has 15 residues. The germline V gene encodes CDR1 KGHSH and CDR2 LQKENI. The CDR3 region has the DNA TGTGCCAGCTCACCAGACACGTACTCTGGAAACACCATATATTTT. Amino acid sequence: CASSPDTYSGNTIYF.

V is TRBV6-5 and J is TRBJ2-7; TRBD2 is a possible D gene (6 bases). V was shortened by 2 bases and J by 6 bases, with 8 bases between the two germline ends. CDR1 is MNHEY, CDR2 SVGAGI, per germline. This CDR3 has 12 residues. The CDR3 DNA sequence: TGTGCCAGCAGTTACGTGGGAGGCGAGCAGTACTTC. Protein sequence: CASSYVGGEQYF.

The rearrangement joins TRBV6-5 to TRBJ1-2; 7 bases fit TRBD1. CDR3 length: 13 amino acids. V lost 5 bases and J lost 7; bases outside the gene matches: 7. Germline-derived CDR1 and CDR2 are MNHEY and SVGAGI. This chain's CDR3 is CASSLQGPGGYTF. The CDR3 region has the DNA TGTGCCAGCAGTCTACAGGGGCCTGGTGGCTACACCTTC.